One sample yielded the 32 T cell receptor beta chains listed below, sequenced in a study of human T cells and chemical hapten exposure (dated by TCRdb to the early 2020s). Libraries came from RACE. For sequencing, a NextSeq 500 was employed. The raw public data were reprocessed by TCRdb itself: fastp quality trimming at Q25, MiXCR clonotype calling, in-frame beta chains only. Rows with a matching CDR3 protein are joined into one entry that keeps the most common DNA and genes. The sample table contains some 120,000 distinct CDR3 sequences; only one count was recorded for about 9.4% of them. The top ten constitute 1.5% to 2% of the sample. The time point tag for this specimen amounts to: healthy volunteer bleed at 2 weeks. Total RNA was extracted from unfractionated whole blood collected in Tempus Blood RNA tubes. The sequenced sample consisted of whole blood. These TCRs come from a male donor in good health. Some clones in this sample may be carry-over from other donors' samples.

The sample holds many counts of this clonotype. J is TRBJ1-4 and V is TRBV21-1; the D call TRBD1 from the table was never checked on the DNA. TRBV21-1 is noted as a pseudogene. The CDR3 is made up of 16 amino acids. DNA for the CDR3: TGTGCCAGCAGCAGCCGGGGGCTCGCAACTAATGAAAAACTGTTTTTT. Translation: CASSSRGLATNEKLFF.

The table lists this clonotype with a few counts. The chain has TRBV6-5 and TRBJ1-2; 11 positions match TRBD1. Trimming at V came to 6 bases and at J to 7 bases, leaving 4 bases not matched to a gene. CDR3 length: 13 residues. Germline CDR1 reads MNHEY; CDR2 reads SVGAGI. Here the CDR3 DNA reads TGTGCCAGCAGGGACAGGGGGCCGGCTGGCTACACCTTC. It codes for CASRDRGPAGYTF.

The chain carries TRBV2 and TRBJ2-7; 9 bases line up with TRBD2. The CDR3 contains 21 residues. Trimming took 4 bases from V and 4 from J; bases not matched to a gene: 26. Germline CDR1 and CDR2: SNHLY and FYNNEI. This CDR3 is CASSGRPSPLSPASGKYEQYF. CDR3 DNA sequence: TGTGCCAGCAGTGGGAGGCCATCACCCCTCTCGCCCGCTAGCGGGAAGTACGAGCAGTACTTC.

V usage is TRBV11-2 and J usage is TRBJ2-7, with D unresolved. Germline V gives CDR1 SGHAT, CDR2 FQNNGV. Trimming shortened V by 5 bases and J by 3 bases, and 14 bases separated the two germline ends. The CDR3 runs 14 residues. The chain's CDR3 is CASSPLKRHYEQYF. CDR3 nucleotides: TGTGCCAGCAGCCCATTGAAGCGCCACTACGAGCAGTACTTC.

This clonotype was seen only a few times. CDR3 sequence: CASSLTPDRGNQPQHF. CDR3 bases: TGTGCCAGCAGTTTAACCCCCGACAGGGGCAATCAGCCCCAGCATTTT. The chain couples TRBV27 to TRBJ1-5, with 7 bases fitting TRBD1. Germline CDR1 MNHEY, CDR2 SMNVEV (reference sequence). Trimming removed 2 bases from V and 2 bases from J; junction bases left unmatched: 6. This CDR3 region has 16 residues.

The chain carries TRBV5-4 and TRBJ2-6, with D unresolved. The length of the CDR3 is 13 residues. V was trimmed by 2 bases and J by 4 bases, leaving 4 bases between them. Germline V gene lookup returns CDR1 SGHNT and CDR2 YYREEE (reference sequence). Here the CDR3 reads CASSLTGANVLTF. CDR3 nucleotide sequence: TGTGCCAGCAGCTTAACCGGGGCCAACGTCCTGACTTTC. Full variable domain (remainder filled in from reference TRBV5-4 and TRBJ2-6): ETGVTQSPTHLIKTRGQQVTLRCSSQSGHNTVSWYQQALGQGPQFIFQYYREEENGRGNFPPRFSGLQFPNYSSELNVNALELDDSALYLCASSLTGANVLTFGAGSRLTVL.

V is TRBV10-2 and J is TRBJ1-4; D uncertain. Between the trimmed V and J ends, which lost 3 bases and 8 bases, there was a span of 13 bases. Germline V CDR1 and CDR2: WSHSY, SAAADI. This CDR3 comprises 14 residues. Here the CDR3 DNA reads TGCGCCAGCAGTGATACAGTGAGAGGGGAAAAACTGTTTTTT. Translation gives CASSDTVRGEKLFF.

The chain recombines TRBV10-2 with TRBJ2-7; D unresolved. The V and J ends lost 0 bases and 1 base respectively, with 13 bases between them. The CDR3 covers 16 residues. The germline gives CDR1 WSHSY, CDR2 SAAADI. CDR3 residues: CASSESSGPPSYEQYF. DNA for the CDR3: TGCGCCAGCAGTGAGTCGTCGGGCCCCCCATCCTACGAGCAGTACTTC.

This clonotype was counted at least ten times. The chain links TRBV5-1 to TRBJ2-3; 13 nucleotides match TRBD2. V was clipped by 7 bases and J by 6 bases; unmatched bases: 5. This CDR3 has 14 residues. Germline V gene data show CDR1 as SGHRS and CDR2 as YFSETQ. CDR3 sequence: CASSRTSGSDTQYF. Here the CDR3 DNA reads TGCGCCAGCTCCCGGACTAGCGGGAGTGATACGCAGTATTTT.

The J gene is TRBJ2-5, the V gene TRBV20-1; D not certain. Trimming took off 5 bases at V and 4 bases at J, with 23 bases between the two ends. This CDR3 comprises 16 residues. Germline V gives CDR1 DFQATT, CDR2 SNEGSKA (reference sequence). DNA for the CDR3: TGCAGTGCTGTGGGCCTGTACAGCGTCCGGCCAGAGACCCAGTACTTC. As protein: CSAVGLYSVRPETQYF.

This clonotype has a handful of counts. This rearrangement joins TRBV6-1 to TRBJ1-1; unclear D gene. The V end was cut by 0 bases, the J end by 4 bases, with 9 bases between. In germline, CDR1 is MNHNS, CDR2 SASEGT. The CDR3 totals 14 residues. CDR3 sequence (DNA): TGTGCCAGCAGTGAAGCGGAGGCACCCACTGAAGCTTTCTTT. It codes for CASSEAEAPTEAFF.

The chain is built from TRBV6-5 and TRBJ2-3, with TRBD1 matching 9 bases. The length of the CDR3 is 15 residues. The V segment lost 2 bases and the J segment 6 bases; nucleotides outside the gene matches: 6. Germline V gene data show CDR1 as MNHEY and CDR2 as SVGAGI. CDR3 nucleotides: TGTGCCAGCAGTTACCGTACAACAGGGGGCGATACGCAGTATTTT. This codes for CASSYRTTGGDTQYF.

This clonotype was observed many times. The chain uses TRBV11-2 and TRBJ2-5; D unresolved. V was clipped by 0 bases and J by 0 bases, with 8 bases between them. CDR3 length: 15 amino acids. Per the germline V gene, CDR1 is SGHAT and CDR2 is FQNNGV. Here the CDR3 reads CASSLEPADQETQYF. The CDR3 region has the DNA TGTGCCAGCAGCTTAGAACCCGCTGACCAAGAGACCCAGTACTTC.

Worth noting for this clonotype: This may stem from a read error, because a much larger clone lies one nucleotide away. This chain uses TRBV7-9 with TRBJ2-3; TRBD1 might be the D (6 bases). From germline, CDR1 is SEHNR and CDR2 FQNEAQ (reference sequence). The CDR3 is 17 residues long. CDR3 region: CASSPPLDSVNTDTHYF. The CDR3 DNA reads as TGTGCCAGCAGCCCGCCCCTGGACAGCGTGAACACAGATACGCATTATTTT.

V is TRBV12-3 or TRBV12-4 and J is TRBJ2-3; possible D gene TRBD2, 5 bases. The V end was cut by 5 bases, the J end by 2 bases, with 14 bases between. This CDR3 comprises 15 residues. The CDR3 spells CASSPGADNTDTQYF. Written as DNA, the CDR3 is TGTGCCAGCAGTCCAGGAGCGGATAACACAGATACGCAGTATTTT.

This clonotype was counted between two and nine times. The DNA of the CDR3 is TGTGCCAGCAGTGCGCCCAATGGAAACACCATATATTTT. Amino acid sequence: CASSAPNGNTIYF. The rearrangement uses TRBV6-1 and TRBJ1-3; D is unclear. This CDR3 is built from 13 residues. From germline, CDR1 is MNHNS and CDR2 SASEGT. The germline V and J ends were trimmed by 4 bases and 3 bases, with 7 bases remaining between them.

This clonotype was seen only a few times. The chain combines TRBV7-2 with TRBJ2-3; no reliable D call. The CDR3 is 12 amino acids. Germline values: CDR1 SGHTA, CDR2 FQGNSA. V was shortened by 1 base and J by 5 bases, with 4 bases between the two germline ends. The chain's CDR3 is CASSLGIDTQYF. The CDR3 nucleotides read TGTGCCAGCAGCTTAGGGATAGATACGCAGTATTTT.

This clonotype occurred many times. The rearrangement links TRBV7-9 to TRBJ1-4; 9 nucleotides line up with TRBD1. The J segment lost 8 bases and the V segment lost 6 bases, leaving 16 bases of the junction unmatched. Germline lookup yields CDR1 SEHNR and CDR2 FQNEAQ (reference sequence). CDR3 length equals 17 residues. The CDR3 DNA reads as TGTGCCAGCAGGTCCGGGACAGGGAAAGAGTTAGGAGAAAAACTGTTTTTT. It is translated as CASRSGTGKELGEKLFF. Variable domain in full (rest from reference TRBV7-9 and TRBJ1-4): DTGVSQNPRHKITKRGQNVTFRCDPISEHNRLYWYRQTLGQGPEFLTYFQNEAQLEKSRLLSDRFSAERPKGSFSTLEIQRTEQGDSAMYLCASRSGTGKELGEKLFFGSGTQLSVL.

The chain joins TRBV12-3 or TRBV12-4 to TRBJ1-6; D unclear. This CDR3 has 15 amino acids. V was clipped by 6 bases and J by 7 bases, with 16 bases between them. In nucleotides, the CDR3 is TGTGCCAGCAGCCTGGATAAGATCCCGAATTCACCCCTCCACTTT. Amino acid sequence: CASSLDKIPNSPLHF.

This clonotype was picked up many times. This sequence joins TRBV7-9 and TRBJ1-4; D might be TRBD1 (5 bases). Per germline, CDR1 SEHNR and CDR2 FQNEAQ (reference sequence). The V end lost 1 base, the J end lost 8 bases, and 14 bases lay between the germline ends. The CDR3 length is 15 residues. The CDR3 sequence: CASSLDGEDTEKLFF. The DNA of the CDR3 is TGTGCCAGCAGCTTAGATGGGGAGGACACAGAAAAACTGTTTTTT.

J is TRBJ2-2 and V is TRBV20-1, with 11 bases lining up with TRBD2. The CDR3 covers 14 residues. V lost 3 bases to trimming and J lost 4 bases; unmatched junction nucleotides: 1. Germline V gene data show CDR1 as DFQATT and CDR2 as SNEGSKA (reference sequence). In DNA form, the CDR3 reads TGCAGTGCTAGGCTAGCGGGAGGCACCGGGGAGCTGTTTTTT. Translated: CSARLAGGTGELFF.

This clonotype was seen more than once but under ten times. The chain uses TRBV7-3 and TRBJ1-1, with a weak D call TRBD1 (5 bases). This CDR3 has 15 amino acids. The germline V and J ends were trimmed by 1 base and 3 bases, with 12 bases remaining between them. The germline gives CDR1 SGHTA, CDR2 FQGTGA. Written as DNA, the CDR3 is TGTGCCAGCAGCTTAAAGGCCGGGGGTGACACTGAAGCTTTCTTT. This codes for CASSLKAGGDTEAFF.

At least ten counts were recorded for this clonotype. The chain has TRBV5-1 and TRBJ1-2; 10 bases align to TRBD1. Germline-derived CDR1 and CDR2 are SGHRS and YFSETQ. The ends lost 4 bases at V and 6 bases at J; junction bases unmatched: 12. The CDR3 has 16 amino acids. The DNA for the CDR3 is TGCGCCAGCAGCGCCGGACAGGGGGTAGCAGTGGATGGCTACACCTTC. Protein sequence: CASSAGQGVAVDGYTF.

The CDR3 spells CASSPSTGPHTGELFF. CDR3 in DNA: TGTGCCAGCAGCCCCTCGACAGGGCCTCACACCGGGGAGCTGTTTTTT. The chain is built from TRBV7-9 and TRBJ2-2; 7 bases map to TRBD1. CDR1 and CDR2 from the germline V gene are SEHNR and FQNEAQ (reference sequence). V shed 5 bases and J 3 bases; nucleotides not matched to a gene: 9. The CDR3 totals 16 residues. The variable domain in full, completed from reference TRBV7-9 and TRBJ2-2, reads DTGVSQNPRHKITKRGQNVTFRCDPISEHNRLYWYRQTLGQGPEFLTYFQNEAQLEKSRLLSDRFSAERPKGSFSTLEIQRTEQGDSAMYLCASSPSTGPHTGELFFGEGSRLTVL.

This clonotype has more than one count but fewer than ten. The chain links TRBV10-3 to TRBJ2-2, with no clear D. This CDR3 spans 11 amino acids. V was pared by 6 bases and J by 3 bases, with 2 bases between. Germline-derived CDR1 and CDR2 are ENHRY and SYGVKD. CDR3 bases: TGTGCCATCAGCCACACCGGGGAGCTGTTTTTT. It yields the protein CAISHTGELFF.

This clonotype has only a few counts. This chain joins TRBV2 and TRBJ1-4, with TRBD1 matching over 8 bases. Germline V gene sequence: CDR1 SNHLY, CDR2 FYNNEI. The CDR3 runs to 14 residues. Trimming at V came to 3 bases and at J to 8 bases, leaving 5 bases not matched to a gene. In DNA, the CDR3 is TGTGCCAGCAGTGACAGGGGGCGTGGGGAAAAACTGTTTTTT. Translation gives CASSDRGRGEKLFF.

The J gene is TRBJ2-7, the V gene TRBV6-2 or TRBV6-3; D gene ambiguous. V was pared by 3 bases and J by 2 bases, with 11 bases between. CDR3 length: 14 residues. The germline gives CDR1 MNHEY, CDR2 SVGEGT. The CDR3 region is CASSYSNLAYEQYF. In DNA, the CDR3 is TGTGCCAGCAGTTATTCGAATTTAGCCTACGAGCAGTACTTC.

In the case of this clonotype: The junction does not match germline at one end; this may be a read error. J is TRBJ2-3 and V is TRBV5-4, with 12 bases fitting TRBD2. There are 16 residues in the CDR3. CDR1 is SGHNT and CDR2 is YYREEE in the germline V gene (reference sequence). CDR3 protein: CANSLTLAGGTDTQYF. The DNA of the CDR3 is TGTGCCAACAGCTTGACCCTAGCGGGAGGGACAGATACGCAGTATTTT.

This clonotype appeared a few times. The DNA of the CDR3 is TGCAGTGCTAGAGTGCAGGGCCATCCCTACGAGCAGTACTTC. Translated, it gives CSARVQGHPYEQYF. The chain uses TRBV20-1 and TRBJ2-7; D perhaps matches TRBD1 (5 bases). Germline CDR1 is DFQATT and CDR2 is SNEGSKA (reference sequence). The V and J ends lost 1 base and 2 bases respectively, with 12 bases between them. This CDR3 contains 14 residues.

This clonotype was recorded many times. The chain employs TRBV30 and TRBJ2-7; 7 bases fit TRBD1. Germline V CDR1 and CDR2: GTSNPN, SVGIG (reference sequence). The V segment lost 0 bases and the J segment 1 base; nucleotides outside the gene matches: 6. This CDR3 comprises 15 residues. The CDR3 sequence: CAWSVAPGQSYEQYF. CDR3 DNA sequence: TGTGCCTGGAGTGTAGCCCCGGGACAGTCCTACGAGCAGTACTTC.

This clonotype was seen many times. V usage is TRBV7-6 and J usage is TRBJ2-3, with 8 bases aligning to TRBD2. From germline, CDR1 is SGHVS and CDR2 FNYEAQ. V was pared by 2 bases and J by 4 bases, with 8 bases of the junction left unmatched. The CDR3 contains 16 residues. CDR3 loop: CASSLMGAGASDTQYF. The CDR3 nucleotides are TGTGCCAGCAGCTTAATGGGAGCGGGGGCCTCAGATACGCAGTATTTT.

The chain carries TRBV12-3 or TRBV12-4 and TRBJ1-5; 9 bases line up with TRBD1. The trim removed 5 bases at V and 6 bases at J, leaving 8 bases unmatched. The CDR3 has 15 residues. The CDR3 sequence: CASSRGQGGLQPQHF. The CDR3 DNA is TGTGCCAGCAGTAGGGGACAGGGCGGGCTTCAGCCCCAGCATTTT.